A single sample gave rise to the 8 T cell receptor beta chains below, sequenced in a study of cytomegalovirus exposure and HLA in healthy donors. PCR was performed using 60 Vbeta and 13 Jbeta primers. Repertoires were generated with immunoSEQ multiplex PCR, while TCRdb's copy carries only in-frame clones and drops some. There are approximately 150,000 clones in the sample; 75% to 90% occur only once, and 2.9% lies in the top ten. Sequencing used PBMCs. These receptors were obtained from a woman in her twenties or thirties in good health and CMV-seronegative.

This clone was counted only a few times. The chain combines TRBV6-6 with TRBJ1-1; D is possibly TRBD1 (6 bases). Germline CDR1 MNHNY, CDR2 SVGAGI (reference sequence). The CDR3 covers 12 residues. Trimming left V 7 bases short and J 8 bases short, with 14 bases between. The DNA of the CDR3 is TGTGCCAGCACCCCCGGGACACCAGAAGCTTTCTTT. It specifies CASTPGTPEAFF.

This chain joins TRBV5-4 and TRBJ1-1; TRBD1 is a possible D gene (5 bases). The CDR3 has 13 residues. CDR1 is SGHNT, CDR2 YYREEE, per germline (reference sequence). V dropped 2 bases and J dropped 3 bases, with 8 bases sitting between them. CDR3 protein: CASSFSRDTEAFF. CDR3 DNA: TGTGCCAGCAGCTTCTCCAGGGACACTGAAGCTTTCTTT.

This clone was detected a few times. V gene TRBV30 combines with J gene TRBJ1-1, with D possibly being TRBD1 (6 bases). Between the trimmed V and J ends, which lost 0 bases and 4 bases, there was a span of 12 bases. Germline V gene data show CDR1 as GTSNPN and CDR2 as SVGIG (reference sequence). The CDR3 spans 14 residues. The CDR3 nucleotides are TGTGCCTGGAGTGTTCAGGGGTATGGCACTGAAGCTTTCTTT. It codes for CAWSVQGYGTEAFF.

The chain combines TRBV5-6 with TRBJ2-7; D unresolved. The CDR3 runs to 12 residues. CDR1 is SGHDT, CDR2 YYEEEE, per germline. V lost 2 bases to trimming and J lost 2 bases, with 5 bases between them. The DNA for the CDR3 is TGTGCCAGCAGCTTTCAAACCTACGAGCAGTACTTC. It specifies CASSFQTYEQYF.

DNA of the CDR3: TGTGCCAGCAGCTTACTTCAGGGAGGGATAAGCAATCAGCCCCAGCATTTT. It encodes CASSLLQGGISNQPQHF. This chain connects TRBV7-6 to TRBJ1-5, with a possible D match to TRBD1 (5 bases). This CDR3 region has 17 residues. Per the germline V gene, CDR1 is SGHVS and CDR2 is FNYEAQ. V lost 2 bases, J lost 1 base, and 15 bases lay in between. Full variable domain (missing parts from reference TRBV7-6 and TRBJ1-5): GAGVSQSPRYKVTKRGQDVALRCDPISGHVSLYWYRQALGQGPEFLTYFNYEAQQDKSGLPNDRFSAERPEGSISTLTIQRTEQRDSAMYRCASSLLQGGISNQPQHFGDGTRLSIL.

The CDR3 sequence: CASRRTTGVEGYTF. CDR3 nucleotide sequence: TGTGCCAGCAGGAGGACTACAGGGGTGGAGGGCTACACCTTC. The chain carries TRBV5-4 and TRBJ1-2, with TRBD1 matching 7 bases. Germline V CDR1 and CDR2: SGHNT, YYREEE (reference sequence). This CDR3 is 14 amino acids long. Unmatched junction bases numbered 12, after V lost 5 bases and J lost 8 bases.

The J gene is TRBJ1-2, the V gene TRBV19; 7 bases agree with TRBD1. Germline CDR1 and CDR2: LNHDA and SQIVND (reference sequence). V was pared by 4 bases and J by 5 bases, with 10 bases of the junction left unmatched. This CDR3 is 15 amino acids long. The CDR3 protein is CASSKDRLGLYGYTF. The DNA of the CDR3 is TGTGCCAGTAGTAAGGACAGGTTGGGACTTTATGGCTACACCTTC.

The chain carries TRBV9 and TRBJ1-2; TRBD1 agrees at 7 bases. The CDR3 contains 15 residues. CDR1 and CDR2 from the germline V gene are SGDLS and YYNGEE. V shed 0 bases, J shed 4 bases, and the junction held 6 bases outside the gene matches. The CDR3 DNA sequence: TGTGCCAGCAGCGTAGCCAGGGGACAGCTCTATGGCTACACCTTC. This gives the protein CASSVARGQLYGYTF.